This entry lists 13 T cell receptor beta chains sequenced from one sample in a study of Graves' ophthalmopathy and Graves' hyperthyroidism. RNA transcripts yielded amplified TCR beta CDR3 regions. HTBI-primed first-round RT-PCR preceded second-round multiplex PCR. In TCRdb, the multiplex PCR reads were re-called with MiXCR into one record per CDR3 protein. The table has around 40,000 distinct CDR3 sequences, around 50% seen once. Sequencing was done on a sample of peripheral blood. The source is an adult man with Graves' ophthalmopathy.

The chain employs TRBV20-1 and TRBJ2-1; 7 bases line up with TRBD2. Germline trimming cut 3 bases from V and 0 bases from J; bases unmatched to any gene: 5. Germline V gives CDR1 DFQATT, CDR2 SNEGSKA (reference sequence). The CDR3 is made up of 15 amino acids. Written as DNA, the CDR3 is TGCAGTGCTAGTGGCGGGGGAAGCTCCTACAATGAGCAGTTCTTC. Protein sequence: CSASGGGSSYNEQFF.

This clonotype occurred once. The DNA is omitted, as the CDR3 cannot be located on it reliably, and the CDR3 follows TCRdb's listing. V gene TRBV25-1 combines with J gene TRBJ2-5; TRBD2 is the table's D call, not checked against the DNA. Germline CDR1 is MGHDK and CDR2 is SYGVNS. The CDR3 totals 16 residues, both ends included. The CDR3 reads CVICSAHGLAGETQYF.

The rearrangement uses TRBV15 and TRBJ2-2; D may be TRBD2 (7 bases). Trimming left V 0 bases short and J 1 base short, with 21 bases between. Germline CDR1 reads LNHNV; CDR2 reads YYDKDF (reference sequence). CDR3 size: 20 residues. The DNA of the CDR3 is TGTGCCACCAGCAGAGATAGGGGTGCGGCGGGGGCCCTGAACACCGGGGAGCTGTTTTTT. Protein product: CATSRDRGAAGALNTGELFF.

V usage is TRBV9 and J usage is TRBJ1-2, with TRBD1 matching 7 bases. Germline CDR1 and CDR2: SGDLS and YYNGEE. The CDR3 spans 14 residues. Trimming took 2 bases from V and 3 from J; bases not matched to a gene: 4. The CDR3 nucleotides are TGTGCCAGCAGCGTTTGGGGGACAGACTATGGCTACACCTTC. Its protein product is CASSVWGTDYGYTF.

In this sample, this clonotype turned up many times. The chain links TRBV7-9 to TRBJ2-5; D call uncertain. The V end lost 7 bases, the J end lost 1 base, and 16 bases lay between the germline ends. This CDR3 contains 15 residues. Germline-derived CDR1 and CDR2 are SEHNR and FQNEAQ (reference sequence). DNA of the CDR3: TGTGCCAGCACCCATAGTGGGTACACCCAAGAGACCCAGTACTTC. As protein: CASTHSGYTQETQYF.

This clonotype was detected many times. The chain employs TRBV11-2 and TRBJ2-7, with D perhaps TRBD2 (5 bases). V was pared by 1 base and J by 1 base, with 20 bases between. This CDR3 contains 18 residues. Germline V CDR1 and CDR2: SGHAT, FQNNGV. The DNA for the CDR3 is TGTGCCAGCAGCTTAGGTCTTGGGGAATTGGGAGTATCCTACGAGCAGTACGTC. Translated: CASSLGLGELGVSYEQYV.

This clonotype was counted at least ten times. This chain links TRBV11-2 with TRBJ2-5; the D gene is possibly TRBD1 (5 bases). Trimming removed 3 bases from V and 4 bases from J, with 15 bases in between. The CDR3 is 15 residues long. Germline values: CDR1 SGHAT, CDR2 FQNNGV. The CDR3 reads CASSFGASWGETQYF. Written as DNA, the CDR3 is TGTGCCAGCAGCTTTGGGGCCTCTTGGGGAGAGACCCAGTACTTC.

The table lists this clonotype with many counts. The V call is TRBV5-8, the J call TRBJ2-2; the D gene is possibly TRBD2 (6 bases). Germline CDR1 SGHTS, CDR2 YDEGEE. V lost 4 bases, J lost 1 base, and 14 bases lay in between. The CDR3 extends over 16 amino acids. The CDR3: CASSTGGRGNTGELFF. CDR3 DNA: TGTGCCAGCAGCACTGGAGGGCGGGGGAACACCGGGGAGCTGTTTTTT. Full variable domain (missing parts from reference TRBV5-8 and TRBJ2-2): EAGVTQSPTHLIKTRGQQATLRCSPISGHTSVYWYQQALGLGLQFLLWYDEGEERNRGNFPPRFSGRQFPNYSSELNVNALELEDSALYLCASSTGGRGNTGELFFGEGSRLTVL.

This clonotype was detected ten times or more. The rearrangement uses TRBV19 and TRBJ1-2; D call uncertain. The CDR3 totals 14 residues. Trimming shortened V by 7 bases and J by 0 bases, and 12 bases separated the two germline ends. Germline CDR1 LNHDA, CDR2 SQIVND (reference sequence). CDR3 loop: CASNDGLSNYGYTF. As DNA, the CDR3 is TGTGCCAGTAATGACGGACTTTCTAACTATGGCTACACCTTC.

The table lists this clonotype with many counts. The chain recombines TRBV20-1 with TRBJ1-1; D remains ambiguous. Looked up from germline, CDR1 is DFQATT and CDR2 is SNEGSKA (reference sequence). V lost 0 bases, J lost 1 base, and 3 bases lay in between. The CDR3 runs 12 residues. As DNA, the CDR3 is TGCAGTGCTAGAGATCAGAACACTGAAGCTTTCTTT. Translated, it gives CSARDQNTEAFF.

This clonotype is classed as medium-sized (0.01 to 0.1%). The chain carries TRBV10-3 and TRBJ1-1; D is unclear. The CDR3 spans 13 residues. Looked up from germline, CDR1 is ENHRY and CDR2 is SYGVKD. Trimming took 0 bases from V and 1 from J, leaving 3 bases between them. This CDR3 is CAISESKNTEAFF. CDR3 nucleotide sequence: TGTGCCATCAGTGAGTCTAAGAACACTGAAGCTTTCTTT.

This clonotype appeared many times. The V gene is TRBV9, the J gene TRBJ1-6, with unresolved D. This CDR3 is 17 amino acids long. Germline assignment: CDR1 SGDLS and CDR2 YYNGEE. V was pared by 4 bases and J by 2 bases, with 16 bases between. CDR3: CASSQTPGLTYNSPLHF. The DNA of the CDR3 is TGTGCCAGCAGCCAGACCCCCGGGCTCACCTATAATTCACCCCTCCACTTT.

Many counts were recorded for this clonotype. V gene TRBV20-1 combines with J gene TRBJ2-5; 10 nucleotides match TRBD1. Germline assignment: CDR1 DFQATT and CDR2 SNEGSKA (reference sequence). Germline trimming cut 1 base from V and 2 bases from J; bases unmatched to any gene: 7. The CDR3 sequence is 16 residues long. The CDR3 loop reads CSARVGDRGNQETQYF. In DNA, the CDR3 is TGCAGTGCTAGAGTCGGGGACAGGGGCAATCAAGAGACCCAGTACTTC.